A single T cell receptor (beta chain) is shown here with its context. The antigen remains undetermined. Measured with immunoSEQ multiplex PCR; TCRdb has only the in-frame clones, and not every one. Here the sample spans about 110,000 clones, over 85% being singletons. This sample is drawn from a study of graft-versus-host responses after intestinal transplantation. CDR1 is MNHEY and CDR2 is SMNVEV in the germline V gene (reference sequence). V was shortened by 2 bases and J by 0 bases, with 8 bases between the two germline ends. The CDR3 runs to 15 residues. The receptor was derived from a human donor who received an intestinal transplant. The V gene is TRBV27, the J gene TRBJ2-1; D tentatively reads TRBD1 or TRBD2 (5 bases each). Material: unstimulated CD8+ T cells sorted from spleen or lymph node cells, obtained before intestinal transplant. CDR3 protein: CASSLRGASYNEQFF. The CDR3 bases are TGTGCCAGCAGTTTAAGAGGGGCCTCCTACAATGAGCAGTTCTTC.